A single sample gave rise to the 20 T cell receptor beta chains below, sequenced in a study of OX40 agonist ivuxolimab in advanced cancers. The data were produced by immunoSEQ multiplex PCR, yet TCRdb's version contains in-frame clones alone and is incomplete. The repertoire includes around 100,000 clones, roughly nine tenths of them detected once, and approximately 0.34% sits in the top ten. The source material was CD4+ or CD8+ T cells sorted from blood, sampled in a trial of the OX40 agonist ivuxolimab. The receptors were gathered from an adult with an advanced solid tumor such as melanoma, head and neck, liver or kidney cancer.

The chain carries TRBV2 and TRBJ1-2; 9 bases are shared with TRBD1. This CDR3 contains 14 residues. From germline, CDR1 is SNHLY and CDR2 FYNNEI. Trimming removed 10 bases from V and 7 bases from J; junction bases left unmatched: 13. The CDR3 DNA is TGTGCCACCCCTGAATCACAGGGGGCGTCTGGCTACACCTTC. Residues: CATPESQGASGYTF.

This rearrangement joins TRBV6-1 to TRBJ2-7, with 9 positions matching TRBD2. With 4 bases clipped from V and 6 bases from J, the junction kept 13 bases outside the gene matches. CDR1 and CDR2 from the germline V gene are MNHNS and SASEGT. This CDR3 has 16 residues. The CDR3 spells CASSAAGASGTLEQYF. As DNA, the CDR3 is TGTGCCAGCAGTGCCGCGGGGGCTAGCGGGACTCTCGAGCAGTACTTC.

V usage is TRBV4-2 and J usage is TRBJ2-5; D is ambiguous. This CDR3 spans 15 amino acids. The germline V gene encodes CDR1 LGHNA and CDR2 YNFKEQ. The V end was cut by 0 bases, the J end by 1 base, with 9 bases between. This chain's CDR3 is CASSQDRLTQETQYF. The CDR3 DNA reads TGTGCCAGCAGCCAAGACAGATTAACCCAAGAGACCCAGTACTTC.

The chain employs TRBV6-1 and TRBJ2-5; 8 bases match TRBD1. The CDR3 runs 16 residues. Germline assignment: CDR1 MNHNS and CDR2 SASEGT. With 4 bases clipped from V and 0 bases from J, the junction kept 7 bases outside the gene matches. The CDR3 region is CASSVGTGGYQETQYF. CDR3 nucleotide sequence: TGTGCCAGCAGTGTCGGGACAGGAGGGTACCAAGAGACCCAGTACTTC.

The V gene is TRBV28, the J gene TRBJ2-5, with 7 bases matching TRBD1. Looked up from germline, CDR1 is MDHEN and CDR2 is SYDVKM. Trimming took 4 bases from V and 4 from J; bases not matched to a gene: 3. This CDR3 comprises 13 residues. CDR3 in DNA: TGTGCCAGCAGTTACCGGGACAGAGAGACCCAGTACTTC. Translating it yields CASSYRDRETQYF.

The V and J genes are TRBV7-9 and TRBJ2-1, with a possible D match to TRBD2 (5 bases). From germline, CDR1 is SEHNR and CDR2 FQNEAQ (reference sequence). Trimming removed 1 base at V and 8 bases at J, with 18 bases between. The CDR3 extends over 16 amino acids. CDR3 loop: CASSLGTIVGRDEQFF. The DNA for the CDR3 is TGTGCCAGCAGCTTAGGAACAATTGTAGGGAGAGATGAGCAGTTCTTC.

CDR3 amino acids: CASSSGLAGGYEQYF. The CDR3 DNA sequence: TGTGCCAGCAGCTCCGGACTAGCGGGAGGATACGAGCAGTACTTC. This rearrangement joins TRBV7-8 to TRBJ2-7; TRBD2 agrees at 14 bases. This CDR3 comprises 15 residues. Germline lookup yields CDR1 SGHVS and CDR2 FQNEAQ. Trimming removed 4 bases from V and 4 bases from J; junction bases left unmatched: 3.

The V gene is TRBV10-2, the J gene TRBJ2-1; no firm D call. V was clipped by 5 bases and J by 6 bases, with 8 bases between them. The CDR3 covers 12 residues. Germline CDR1 is WSHSY and CDR2 is SAAADI. This CDR3 is CASSPGTNEQFF. CDR3 coding DNA: TGCGCCAGCAGTCCAGGAACCAATGAGCAGTTCTTC.

The rearrangement uses TRBV7-2 and TRBJ2-3, with 11 bases matching TRBD2. There are 15 residues in the CDR3. Germline-derived CDR1 and CDR2 are SGHTA and FQGNSA. V lost 0 bases and J lost 6; bases outside the gene matches: 2. The CDR3 loop reads CASSLAPSGGDTQYF. CDR3 DNA: TGTGCCAGCAGCTTAGCCCCTAGCGGGGGGGATACGCAGTATTTT.

The rearrangement joins TRBV6-6 to TRBJ2-3; no reliable D call. V was pared by 0 bases and J by 2 bases, with 9 bases between. This CDR3 is 15 amino acids long. Germline CDR1 MNHNY, CDR2 SVGAGI (reference sequence). CDR3 sequence: CASSYSTSDTDTQYF. For the CDR3, the DNA is TGTGCCAGCAGTTACTCGACAAGCGACACAGATACGCAGTATTTT.

The rearrangement uses TRBV4-1 and TRBJ1-4; no definite D call. V shed 6 bases and J shed 0 bases, with 20 bases lying between them. This CDR3 has 18 residues. Germline CDR1 is MGHRA and CDR2 is YSYEKL. The CDR3 reads CASSKGAGNSATNEKLFF. The CDR3 DNA reads TGCGCCAGCAGTAAAGGAGCGGGGAATAGTGCAACTAATGAAAAACTGTTTTTT.

V and J are TRBV6-6 and TRBJ2-7; D perhaps matches TRBD2 (6 bases). The germline gives CDR1 MNHNY, CDR2 SVGAGI (reference sequence). Trimming took 6 bases from V and 5 from J, leaving 17 bases between them. The CDR3 sequence is 14 residues long. The CDR3 loop reads CASSLQEGRNEQYF. The CDR3 region has the DNA TGTGCCAGCAGCCTACAGGAGGGCCGGAACGAGCAGTACTTC.

This chain links TRBV6-6 with TRBJ1-5; 7 bases are a match to TRBD1. Germline values: CDR1 MNHNY, CDR2 SVGAGI (reference sequence). This CDR3 region has 15 residues. Trimming removed 4 bases from V and 0 bases from J; junction bases left unmatched: 3. This chain's CDR3 is CASSSGTVSNQPQHF. CDR3 nucleotides: TGTGCCAGCAGTTCCGGGACAGTTAGCAATCAGCCCCAGCATTTT.

The chain employs TRBV11-2 and TRBJ1-3; 9 nucleotides match TRBD1. CDR1 SGHAT and CDR2 FQNNGV come from the germline V gene. This CDR3 has 16 residues. V dropped 4 bases and J dropped 6; count of bases not matched to a gene: 10. In DNA, the CDR3 is TGTGCCAGCAGCTCGCGCCGGGACAGGGACCCAAACACCATATATTTT. Protein sequence: CASSSRRDRDPNTIYF.

The CDR3 nucleotides read TGTGCCAGCATATGGGTTAAGAACACTGAAGCTTTCTTT. Its protein is CASIWVKNTEAFF. This rearrangement joins TRBV2 to TRBJ1-1, with D unresolved. The CDR3 consists of 13 residues. The V gene's germline CDR1 is SNHLY and CDR2 FYNNEI. Trimming took off 7 bases at V and 1 base at J, with 10 bases between the two ends. Using reference TRBV2 and TRBJ1-1 for the parts outside the CDR3, the full variable domain is EPEVTQTPSHQVTQMGQEVILRCVPISNHLYFYWYRQILGQKVEFLVSFYNNEISEKSEIFDDQFSVERPDGSNFTLKIRSTKLEDSAMYFCASIWVKNTEAFFGQGTRLTVV.

This chain connects TRBV4-1 to TRBJ2-1; no clear D. Trimming removed 0 bases at V and 0 bases at J, with 12 bases between. This CDR3 region has 17 residues. Germline CDR1 and CDR2: MGHRA and YSYEKL. The CDR3 sequence is CASSQDIPQSSYNEQFF. CDR3 nucleotides: TGCGCCAGCAGCCAAGATATTCCACAGAGCTCCTACAATGAGCAGTTCTTC.

This chain links TRBV7-2 with TRBJ2-1, with D possibly TRBD2 on 6 matching bases. Germline-derived CDR1 and CDR2 are SGHTA and FQGNSA. CDR3 length: 15 residues. Deletions cut 5 bases from V and 1 base from J, with 12 bases between. This CDR3 reads CASSTGVGSYNEQFF. The CDR3 DNA follows: TGTGCCAGCAGCACGGGAGTAGGGTCCTACAATGAGCAGTTCTTC.

V and J are TRBV28 and TRBJ1-1; weak D call: TRBD1 (6 bases). Germline V gene sequence: CDR1 MDHEN, CDR2 SYDVKM. CDR3 size: 11 residues. The V end lost 5 bases, the J end lost 10 bases, and 11 bases lay between the germline ends. The CDR3 DNA follows: TGTGCCAGCAGTCCTCGGGGGCGAGCTTTCTTT. Translated: CASSPRGRAFF.

This clone was observed a few times. The chain joins TRBV6-1 to TRBJ2-1; TRBD2 agrees at 10 bases. The CDR3 spans 19 residues. Germline CDR1 reads MNHNS; CDR2 reads SASEGT. The ends lost 0 bases at V and 4 bases at J; junction bases unmatched: 12. This chain's CDR3 is CASSEAAGLAGVSYNEQFF. As DNA, the CDR3 is TGTGCCAGCAGTGAAGCGGCGGGGCTAGCGGGAGTCAGTTACAATGAGCAGTTCTTC.

This sequence joins TRBV7-9 and TRBJ1-2, with 8 bases that match TRBD1. V lost 3 bases to trimming and J lost 6 bases; unmatched junction nucleotides: 6. The CDR3 covers 14 residues. CDR1 and CDR2 from the germline V gene are SEHNR and FQNEAQ (reference sequence). The CDR3 bases are TGTGCCAGCAGCTTTCGGCAGGGGGCGGATGGCTACACCTTC. It yields the protein CASSFRQGADGYTF.